The 3 T cell receptor beta chains listed next were all sequenced from one sample in a study of CD8 T cells in Susac syndrome. cDNA came from about 0.5 to 1 ug RNA primed by random hexamers. TCRdb independently ran MiXCR on the immunoSEQ multiplex PCR reads; one entry per CDR3 protein. This table has 150,000 to 200,000 distinct CDR3 sequences, roughly 94% appearing once. Sequencing was done on a sample of CD4+ T cells from PBMCs. The receptors here all came from a human donor with multiple sclerosis.

This clonotype was detected only once. The chain couples TRBV20-1 to TRBJ1-1; D possibly corresponds to TRBD1 (5 bases). CDR1 DFQATT and CDR2 SNEGSKA come from the germline V gene (reference sequence). V was cut by 0 bases and J by 10 bases, with 15 bases left in between. The CDR3 runs to 13 residues. The CDR3 coding sequence is TGCAGTGCTAGAGAGGGGAGGGACTCGCTAGCTTTCTTT. Residues: CSAREGRDSLAFF.

The gene calls are TRBV2 and TRBJ2-5, with 7 bases lining up with TRBD2. Germline trimming cut 3 bases from V and 4 bases from J; bases unmatched to any gene: 11. CDR1 is SNHLY and CDR2 is FYNNEI in the germline V gene. CDR3 length: 16 residues. The CDR3 DNA reads as TGTGCCAGCAGTGAGGGGGAGGGCGGGAGCCTAGAGACCCAGTACTTC. The encoded protein is CASSEGEGGSLETQYF.

V gene TRBV5-1 combines with J gene TRBJ1-4; possibly TRBD1 for D (6 bases). The V and J ends lost 4 bases and 8 bases respectively, with 18 bases between them. The CDR3 covers 15 residues. Per the germline V gene, CDR1 is SGHRS and CDR2 is YFSETQ. CDR3: CASSPGQPRAEKLFF. The DNA for the CDR3 is TGCGCCAGCAGCCCCGGACAGCCGAGGGCCGAAAAACTGTTTTTT. Full variable domain (missing parts from reference TRBV5-1 and TRBJ1-4): KAGVTQTPRYLIKTRGQQVTLSCSPISGHRSVSWYQQTPGQGLQFLFEYFSETQRNKGNFPGRFSGRQFSNSRSEMNVSTLELGDSALYLCASSPGQPRAEKLFFGSGTQLSVL.